The present T cell receptor beta chain was sequenced within a study of cytotoxic CD8 clonotypes in ibrutinib-treated CLL. Study background: The patients, some 12 relapsed/refractory and approximately 15 treatment-naive, included approximately 18 who were IGHV unmutated. Findings and caveats of the study: Circulating CD8+ T-cell counts were tracked by baseline clonality, which exceeded that of age-matched healthy donors. An increase in clonality occurred at ibrutinib response, followed by a return toward baseline at progression. Public clonotypes, rarely seen, contracted or held steady on treatment.

Data came from immunoSEQ multiplex PCR; TCRdb stores just in-frame clones and leaves some out. The sample has tens of thousands of clones; around 63% are singletons. Details on this clone: Its antigen is unknown.

The CDR3 runs to 13 residues. Germline CDR1 reads SGHRS; CDR2 reads YFSETQ. Trimming stripped 3 bases from V and 5 bases from J, with 11 bases between. The sequencing used PBMCs, collected at disease progression, from a patient treated with ibrutinib. The TCR was taken from a human donor with chronic lymphocytic leukemia. This chain uses TRBV5-1 with TRBJ1-1; a weak D match, TRBD1 (6 bases). The CDR3 DNA follows: TGCGCCAGCAGCTCTGGGACATGGACTGAAGCTTTCTTT. The encoded protein is CASSSGTWTEAFF.